This T cell receptor beta chain was observed in a study of blood T cell repertoires in COVID-19. Study as a whole: Samples taken during acute and convalescent COVID-19 were collected in the United States, Italy and Spain. Sample material is recorded as cDNA or gDNA derived from T cells, B-cell-depleted T cells, or PBMCs.

V lost 0 bases and J 0 bases, leaving 18 bases between the germline ends. Germline V gene sequence: CDR1 LNHDA, CDR2 SQIVND (reference sequence). The CDR3 totals 18 residues. Generated by immunoSEQ multiplex PCR, the TCRdb table keeps only in-frame clones and is missing some. Of about 140,000 clones listed, more than 60% are singletons. The source material was peripheral blood. The TCR comes from an older woman with acute or convalescent COVID-19. The chain joins TRBV19 to TRBJ2-7; D might be TRBD2 (6 bases). In DNA, the CDR3 is TGTGCCAGTAGTATAGAGCGGGGTTGTCGTGCCAGCTCCTACGAGCAGTACTTC. This codes for CASSIERGCRASSYEQYF.